This passage covers 13 T cell receptor beta chains from one sample sequenced in a study of early T cells in non-severe SARS-CoV-2 infection. TCRdb processed the 5' RACE reads anew with MiXCR; each CDR3 protein has one entry. The data hold some 100,000 distinct CDR3 sequences, with roughly 14% observed a single time. The sequenced sample consisted of whole blood. The receptors shown here come from an adult who was a healthcare worker with PCR-confirmed SARS-CoV-2 infection or an uninfected control (not recorded which).

This clonotype was detected ten times or more. CDR3 DNA sequence: TGTGCCAGCAGTTTCTCGGGACTGTATTATGGCTACACCTTC. Translation: CASSFSGLYYGYTF. The chain carries TRBV12-3 or TRBV12-4 and TRBJ1-2; perhaps TRBD1 as D (5 bases). The V end lost 3 bases, the J end lost 5 bases, and 13 bases lay between the germline ends. This CDR3 spans 14 amino acids.

This clonotype was picked up a small number of times. The chain has TRBV27 and TRBJ1-5; D unclear. Trimming removed 5 bases from V and 0 bases from J, with 8 bases in between. CDR1 MNHEY and CDR2 SMNVEV come from the germline V gene (reference sequence). This CDR3 has 14 residues. Here the CDR3 DNA reads TGTGCCAGCAGTGGCACATATAGCAATCAGCCCCAGCATTTT. This sequence encodes CASSGTYSNQPQHF.

The J gene is TRBJ2-1, the V gene TRBV19; no clear D gene. Germline CDR1 is LNHDA and CDR2 is SQIVND (reference sequence). This CDR3 has 14 amino acids. V dropped 3 bases and J dropped 0 bases, with 6 bases sitting between them. In nucleotides, the CDR3 is TGTGCCAGTAGTATTAAAACCTCCTACAATGAGCAGTTCTTC. Translation: CASSIKTSYNEQFF.

This clonotype was observed at least ten times. V and J are TRBV2 and TRBJ2-2; the D gene is possibly TRBD1 (6 bases). This CDR3 has 15 amino acids. V was trimmed by 6 bases and J by 3 bases, leaving 14 bases between them. In germline, CDR1 is SNHLY, CDR2 FYNNEI. CDR3 amino acids: CASSRNRADTGELFF. The CDR3 DNA sequence: TGTGCCAGCAGCCGGAACAGGGCAGACACCGGGGAGCTGTTTTTT.

This clonotype has a handful of counts. This rearrangement joins TRBV20-1 to TRBJ2-2; D remains unclear. The V and J ends lost 1 base and 7 bases respectively, with 10 bases between them. This CDR3 spans 13 amino acids. CDR1 is DFQATT, CDR2 SNEGSKA, per germline (reference sequence). CDR3: CSARGTNRGELFF. CDR3 DNA sequence: TGCAGTGCTAGAGGGACCAACCGCGGGGAGCTGTTTTTT.

This chain uses TRBV7-2 with TRBJ2-1, with 11 bases lining up with TRBD2. Trimming took 5 bases from V and 5 from J; bases not matched to a gene: 8. The CDR3 consists of 16 residues. The germline V gene has CDR1 SGHTA and CDR2 FQGNSA. CDR3 loop: CASSILGTSGNNEQFF. DNA of the CDR3: TGTGCCAGCAGCATACTTGGGACTAGCGGCAACAATGAGCAGTTCTTC.

This clonotype was picked up many times. The J gene is TRBJ1-4, the V gene TRBV27; tentative D call: TRBD1 (5 bases). The V end lost 8 bases, the J end lost 7 bases, and 23 bases lay between the germline ends. CDR3 size: 16 residues. Germline CDR1 MNHEY, CDR2 SMNVEV (reference sequence). CDR3: CASGQPQMTVGEKLFF. The CDR3 nucleotides are TGTGCCAGCGGCCAACCCCAGATGACAGTAGGTGAAAAACTGTTTTTT.

The chain has TRBV20-1 and TRBJ2-3; D uncertain. V lost 0 bases, J lost 3 bases, and 13 bases lay in between. Germline CDR1 and CDR2: DFQATT and SNEGSKA (reference sequence). The CDR3 consists of 15 residues. CDR3: CSAREIREGTDTQYF. CDR3 DNA sequence: TGCAGTGCTAGAGAAATAAGGGAAGGGACAGATACGCAGTATTTT.

The V gene is TRBV25-1, the J gene TRBJ1-6; 9 nucleotides align to TRBD1. V trimming: 6 bases; J trimming: 8 bases; junction bases outside the gene matches: 5. Germline V CDR1 and CDR2: MGHDK, SYGVNS. The CDR3 has 14 residues. The CDR3 DNA is TGTGCCAGCAGGGGGACAGGGTTTGATTCACCCCTCCACTTT. This sequence encodes CASRGTGFDSPLHF.

A few counts support this clonotype. The chain combines TRBV4-1 with TRBJ2-2, with 12 positions matching TRBD2. The CDR3 runs to 19 residues. V shed 1 base, J shed 3 bases, and the junction held 9 bases outside the gene matches. CDR1 is MGHRA, CDR2 YSYEKL, per germline. For the CDR3, the DNA is TGCGCCAGCAGCCAAGGCACTAGCGGGGGGAATGGATACACCGGGGAGCTGTTTTTT. This codes for CASSQGTSGGNGYTGELFF.

V usage is TRBV5-1 and J usage is TRBJ2-7, with D perhaps matching TRBD1 or TRBD2 (5 bases each). Per the germline V gene, CDR1 is SGHRS and CDR2 is YFSETQ. The CDR3 spans 15 residues. Trimming left V 1 base short and J 5 bases short, with 16 bases between. The CDR3 loop is CASSLLPAGTHEQYV. CDR3 nucleotides: TGCGCCAGCAGCTTGTTACCCGCCGGGACCCACGAGCAGTACGTC.

This clonotype showed up just a few times. The gene calls are TRBV12-3 or TRBV12-4 and TRBJ1-2; D is perhaps TRBD1 (5 bases). V shed 3 bases and J shed 8 bases, with 19 bases lying between them. CDR3 length: 15 residues. CDR3 loop: CASSLKRGLPGGYTF. In nucleotides, the CDR3 is TGTGCCAGCAGTTTGAAAAGGGGCCTACCCGGCGGCTACACCTTC.

The sample holds a few counts of this clonotype. This chain uses TRBV12-3 or TRBV12-4 with TRBJ1-6; D remains ambiguous. The CDR3 is 12 amino acids. V dropped 3 bases and J dropped 11 bases, with 8 bases sitting between them. The CDR3 region has the DNA TGTGCCAGCAGTTTGGGTAGCCCACCCCTCCACTTT. Translation: CASSLGSPPLHF.